This TCR beta chain emerged from a study of neurological immune-mediated disorders. TCRdb ran MiXCR on the 5' RACE reads and lists one entry per CDR3 protein. The sample lists roughly 42,000 distinct CDR3 sequences, roughly 14% occurring once. The CDR3 is 15 amino acids. CDR1 is SGHAT, CDR2 FQNNGV, per germline. V lost 1 base and J 5 bases, leaving 14 bases between the germline ends. Stated time point: longitudinal time-point 3. The source material was PBMCs. The rearrangement joins TRBV11-2 to TRBJ1-2, with a possible D match to TRBD1 (5 bases). The origin of this receptor is a man aged 25 to 40 in good health. CDR3 sequence: CASSLVATGGYGYTF. In nucleotides, the CDR3 is TGTGCCAGCAGCTTAGTGGCCACAGGAGGGTATGGCTACACCTTC.